The 25 T cell receptor beta chains listed next were all sequenced from one sample in a study of cytomegalovirus exposure and HLA in healthy donors. The PCR ran on 60 Vbeta and 13 Jbeta primers. TCRdb keeps only in-frame clones here, not all; method: immunoSEQ multiplex PCR. The profile shows some 200,000 clones, approximately 81% of them singletons. Sequencing was performed on PBMCs. The receptors were gathered from a man aged 50-60 years in good health and CMV-seronegative.

V is TRBV5-5 and J is TRBJ2-5; D perhaps matches TRBD2 (6 bases). The CDR3 is made up of 16 amino acids. Per germline, CDR1 SGHKS and CDR2 YYEKEE (reference sequence). V shed 7 bases and J shed 4 bases, with 23 bases lying between them. The DNA for the CDR3 is TGTGCCAGCGCTACTAAACCCAGCGGGTACGGAGAGACCCAGTACTTC. Translated, it gives CASATKPSGYGETQYF.

The gene calls are TRBV5-6 and TRBJ2-7; 10 nucleotides line up with TRBD1. The J segment lost 5 bases and the V segment lost 4 bases, leaving 9 bases of the junction unmatched. The CDR3 consists of 15 residues. In germline, CDR1 is SGHDT, CDR2 YYEEEE. The CDR3 region has the DNA TGTGCCAGCAGCCCTCTAGGGACAGGGGTCGACGAGCAGTACTTC. Its translation: CASSPLGTGVDEQYF.

This chain connects TRBV2 to TRBJ2-5; 7 positions match TRBD1. CDR1 is SNHLY, CDR2 FYNNEI, per germline. V dropped 7 bases and J dropped 1; count of bases not matched to a gene: 6. CDR3 size: 14 residues. CDR3 protein: CASNQDRIQETQYF. DNA for the CDR3: TGTGCCAGCAACCAGGACAGGATCCAAGAGACCCAGTACTTC. Using reference TRBV2 and TRBJ2-5 for the parts outside the CDR3, the full variable domain is EPEVTQTPSHQVTQMGQEVILRCVPISNHLYFYWYRQILGQKVEFLVSFYNNEISEKSEIFDDQFSVERPDGSNFTLKIRSTKLEDSAMYFCASNQDRIQETQYFGPGTRLLVL.

The chain joins TRBV19 to TRBJ1-1; 8 bases map to TRBD1. V gave up 3 bases and J gave up 4 bases; unmatched junction bases: 4. The CDR3 spans 14 residues. CDR1 is LNHDA, CDR2 SQIVND, per germline (reference sequence). Here the CDR3 reads CASSISGGITEAFF. In DNA, the CDR3 is TGTGCCAGTAGTATTTCAGGGGGCATCACTGAAGCTTTCTTT.

The chain recombines TRBV19 with TRBJ2-4; D ambiguous. V was pared by 3 bases and J by 1 base, with 10 bases between. The CDR3 is 15 residues long. CDR1 is LNHDA, CDR2 SQIVND, per germline (reference sequence). The CDR3 sequence: CASSITVAAKNIQYF. The CDR3 coding sequence is TGTGCCAGTAGTATTACGGTCGCGGCCAAAAACATTCAGTACTTC.

The chain carries TRBV10-3 and TRBJ1-6, with 7 positions matching TRBD1. Per germline, CDR1 ENHRY and CDR2 SYGVKD. This CDR3 has 14 residues. V lost 6 bases, J lost 7 bases, and 6 bases stayed unmatched. CDR3 region: CAIRTGTENSPLHF. CDR3 in DNA: TGTGCCATCAGGACCGGGACAGAAAATTCACCCCTCCACTTT.

This clone turned up a few times. V usage is TRBV19 and J usage is TRBJ2-1, with a possible D match to TRBD2 (7 bases). In germline, CDR1 is LNHDA, CDR2 SQIVND (reference sequence). The germline V and J ends were trimmed by 2 bases and 3 bases, with 11 bases remaining between them. The CDR3 has 15 residues. The CDR3 spells CASSIIGGHYNEQFF. The CDR3 nucleotides are TGTGCCAGTAGTATAATCGGGGGGCACTACAATGAGCAGTTCTTC.

The chain recombines TRBV7-8 with TRBJ2-7, with 9 bases fitting TRBD1. Germline lookup yields CDR1 SGHVS and CDR2 FQNEAQ. CDR3 length equals 15 residues. V lost 1 base and J lost 6; bases outside the gene matches: 7. The DNA for the CDR3 is TGTGCCAGCAGCTTAGTTACCGGGACAGGGACCGAGCAGTACTTC. Amino acid sequence: CASSLVTGTGTEQYF.

The chain has TRBV7-8 and TRBJ2-5; TRBD1 might be the D (6 bases). The J call may be mistaken, given a closer DNA end match to TRBJ2-7. Per germline, CDR1 SGHVS and CDR2 FQNEAQ. The CDR3 totals 13 residues. CDR3 nucleotide sequence: TGTGCCAGCAGCGAGGGGGATTACTACGAGCAGTACTTC. This encodes CASSEGDYYEQYF.

This clone was detected only a few times. V and J are TRBV14 and TRBJ2-5; the D is unclear. The J call may be incorrect, as the DNA end agrees better with TRBJ2-7. The length of the CDR3 is 14 residues. The V gene's germline CDR1 is SGHDN and CDR2 FVKESK. The DNA for the CDR3 is TGTGCCAGCAGCCATACTTTACCACCCTACGAGCAGTACTTC. It yields the protein CASSHTLPPYEQYF.

The V call is TRBV27, the J call TRBJ1-1; D is possibly TRBD1 (6 bases). The CDR3 length is 15 residues. The V gene lost 6 bases and the J gene lost 3 bases, with 17 bases spanning the gap. CDR1 MNHEY and CDR2 SMNVEV come from the germline V gene (reference sequence). CDR3 protein: CASREVGKGDTEAFF. CDR3 bases: TGTGCCAGCAGAGAGGTCGGTAAGGGGGACACTGAAGCTTTCTTT.

CDR3: CASSHPTSQGSKGYTF. CDR3 nucleotide sequence: TGCGCCAGCAGCCATCCTACGTCACAGGGTTCGAAAGGCTACACCTTC. This chain uses TRBV4-1 with TRBJ1-2, with a weak D call TRBD1 (6 bases). The CDR3 totals 16 residues. Trimming cost V 3 bases and J 8 bases, with 22 bases left between them. CDR1 is MGHRA, CDR2 YSYEKL, per germline.

The chain has TRBV6-1 and TRBJ2-1, with a possible D match to TRBD2 (6 bases). The CDR3 is 14 amino acids. CDR1 and CDR2 from the germline V gene are MNHNS and SASEGT. V was pared by 2 bases and J by 8 bases, with 13 bases between. The CDR3 loop reads CASSEPGLRDEQFF. Here the CDR3 DNA reads TGTGCCAGCAGTGAACCAGGACTAAGGGATGAGCAGTTCTTC.

The chain uses TRBV13 and TRBJ2-3; 7 positions agree with TRBD1. CDR1 and CDR2 (germline): PRHDT, FYEKMQ (reference sequence). After removal of 5 bases from V and 3 bases from J, the junction contained 2 bases not matched to a gene. CDR3 length equals 13 residues. In DNA form, the CDR3 reads TGTGCCAGCAGCATGACAGGGACAGATACGCAGTATTTT. Its translation: CASSMTGTDTQYF.

V gene TRBV27 combines with J gene TRBJ1-1, with TRBD1 as a possible D gene (5 bases). The CDR3 is made up of 13 amino acids. The V end lost 7 bases, the J end lost 4 bases, and 13 bases lay between the germline ends. Germline V gene lookup returns CDR1 MNHEY and CDR2 SMNVEV (reference sequence). CDR3 DNA: TGTGCCAGCAATAGGGGCGTGGGCACTGAAGCTTTCTTT. It is translated as CASNRGVGTEAFF.

The rearrangement links TRBV6-1 to TRBJ1-1; 7 positions agree with TRBD1. There are 14 residues in the CDR3. Trimming at V came to 6 bases and at J to 3 bases, leaving 7 bases not matched to a gene. The germline gives CDR1 MNHNS, CDR2 SASEGT. The CDR3 bases are TGTGCCAGCAGCCCCATGACAGGGTACACTGAAGCTTTCTTT. Translated: CASSPMTGYTEAFF.

The chain has TRBV5-1 and TRBJ2-2; 12 nucleotides align to TRBD1. Germline V lookup: CDR1 SGHRS, CDR2 YFSETQ. This CDR3 comprises 15 residues. V lost 4 bases to trimming and J lost 7 bases; unmatched junction nucleotides: 5. The CDR3 sequence: CASSAGTGGGGELFF. Here the CDR3 DNA reads TGCGCCAGCAGCGCCGGGACAGGGGGCGGCGGGGAGCTGTTTTTT.

This chain joins TRBV2 and TRBJ1-1, with 9 nucleotides matching TRBD1. V shed 9 bases, J shed 0 bases, and the junction held 11 bases outside the gene matches. The CDR3 extends over 16 amino acids. CDR1 and CDR2 from the germline V gene are SNHLY and FYNNEI. The CDR3 sequence: CARLGTGKRMNTEAFF. DNA of the CDR3: TGTGCCAGGTTGGGGACAGGGAAAAGAATGAACACTGAAGCTTTCTTT.

The V and J genes are TRBV29-1 and TRBJ1-2, with 7 bases aligning to TRBD1. The CDR3 sequence is 13 residues long. Per the germline V gene, CDR1 is SQVTM and CDR2 is ANQGSEA. The trim removed 7 bases at V and 5 bases at J, leaving 10 bases unmatched. The CDR3 DNA reads as TGCAGCGCCTTAGGGACAGAGGCATATGGCTACACCTTC. Protein sequence: CSALGTEAYGYTF.

The chain links TRBV11-2 to TRBJ2-1; a weak D match, TRBD1 (7 bases). This CDR3 has 12 amino acids. The germline V gene has CDR1 SGHAT and CDR2 FQNNGV. The ends were cut back, 6 bases at V and 8 bases at J, with 11 bases in the middle. The CDR3 loop is CASRSRGDEQFF. The CDR3 bases are TGTGCCAGCAGATCCAGGGGGGATGAGCAGTTCTTC.

The chain uses TRBV19 and TRBJ1-2; 10 nucleotides match TRBD1. The CDR3 is 15 amino acids. CDR1 is LNHDA and CDR2 is SQIVND in the germline V gene (reference sequence). The ends lost 5 bases at V and 7 bases at J; junction bases unmatched: 10. CDR3 sequence (DNA): TGTGCCAGTAGTCTCCCCGGGACAGGGGTTATTGGCTACACCTTC. Amino acids: CASSLPGTGVIGYTF.

This clone was seen a few times. The rearrangement joins TRBV11-2 to TRBJ1-1, with TRBD1 as a possible D gene (5 bases). In germline, CDR1 is SGHAT, CDR2 FQNNGV. The CDR3 has 14 residues. V was cut by 5 bases and J by 6 bases, with 16 bases left in between. DNA for the CDR3: TGTGCCAGCAGCCAAACGACCAGGGTCCCTGAAGCTTTCTTT. It translates to CASSQTTRVPEAFF.

This chain connects TRBV27 to TRBJ2-7, with a tentative D call TRBD1 (5 bases). Germline V gene sequence: CDR1 MNHEY, CDR2 SMNVEV (reference sequence). The CDR3 contains 16 residues. V was trimmed by 2 bases and J by 7 bases, leaving 21 bases between them. The CDR3 reads CASSLVPPQGSREQYF. DNA for the CDR3: TGTGCCAGCAGTTTAGTTCCCCCGCAGGGCAGCCGGGAGCAGTACTTC.

This clone showed up just once. The chain joins TRBV14 to TRBJ1-3; no clear D gene. This CDR3 comprises 16 residues. Germline V gene lookup returns CDR1 SGHDN and CDR2 FVKESK. Trimming left V 5 bases short and J 0 bases short, with 14 bases between. The CDR3 coding sequence is TGTGCCAGCAGCGTGGGGAGCCGAGTCTCTGGAAACACCATATATTTT. It is translated as CASSVGSRVSGNTIYF.

The chain links TRBV5-1 to TRBJ2-5; D perhaps matches TRBD2 (6 bases). Trimming pared 3 bases from V and 3 bases from J, leaving 6 bases between. The CDR3 is made up of 12 amino acids. Germline V gives CDR1 SGHRS, CDR2 YFSETQ. The chain's CDR3 is CASSWGEETQYF. As DNA, the CDR3 is TGCGCCAGCAGCTGGGGGGAAGAGACCCAGTACTTC.